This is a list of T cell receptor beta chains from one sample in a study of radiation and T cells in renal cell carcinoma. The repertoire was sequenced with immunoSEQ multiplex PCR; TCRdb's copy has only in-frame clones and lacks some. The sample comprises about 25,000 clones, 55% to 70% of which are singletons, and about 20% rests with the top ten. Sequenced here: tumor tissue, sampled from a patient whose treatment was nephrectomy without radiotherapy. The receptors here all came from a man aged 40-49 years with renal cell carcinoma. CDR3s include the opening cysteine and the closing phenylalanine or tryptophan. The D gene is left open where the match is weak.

cdr3_aa: CASSFLGANQPQHF
j_call: TRBJ1-5
v_call: TRBV7-9
d_call: NA

cdr3_aa: CASSIGQGTDTQYF
j_call: TRBJ2-3
v_call: TRBV19
d_call: NA

cdr3_aa: CASRRLLAPYEQYF
j_call: TRBJ2-7
v_call: TRBV28
d_call: NA

cdr3_aa: CASSPGRLNTEAFF
j_call: TRBJ1-1
v_call: TRBV7-9
d_call: NA

cdr3_aa: CASEIQTGAGGYTF
j_call: TRBJ1-2
v_call: TRBV6-1
d_call: TRBD1

cdr3_aa: CSVEAREGVETQYF
j_call: TRBJ2-5
v_call: TRBV29-1
d_call: TRBD2

cdr3_aa: CASRYLTSGSTDTQYF
j_call: TRBJ2-3
v_call: TRBV2
d_call: TRBD2

cdr3_aa: CASSEAGNYGYTF
j_call: TRBJ1-2
v_call: TRBV27
d_call: NA

cdr3_aa: CASSLESGHQYGYTF
j_call: TRBJ1-2
v_call: TRBV11-2
d_call: NA

cdr3_aa: CASSYSRQRNTEAFF
j_call: TRBJ1-1
v_call: TRBV6-5
d_call: NA

cdr3_aa: CASSHFSGRDEQFF
j_call: TRBJ2-1
v_call: TRBV6-1
d_call: TRBD2

cdr3_aa: CASSPLGAGERNEQFF
j_call: TRBJ2-1
v_call: TRBV27
d_call: TRBD2